The rows below give T cell receptor beta chains drawn from one sample of a study of low-dose radiotherapy and immunotherapy resistance in tumors. In TCRdb, the reads were re-called with MiXCR into one record per CDR3 protein. The data show over 70,000 distinct CDR3 sequences, with approximately 31% seen just once and 11% held by the top ten. This specimen consisted of PBMCs, obtained before treatment. Receptors originate from a female donor with ovarian cancer. Both conserved end residues are part of each CDR3. Fields, in order: clone size, D gene, J gene, V gene, CDR3 DNA, CDR3 protein. D genes are given only for firm matches. Size is stated for part of the rows, as once, few or many counts, or as a class when the clone is expanded.

many . TRBJ2-3 TRBV6-2/TRBV6-3 TGTGCCAGCAGCGACCCTAATCTTGATACGCAGTATTTT CASSDPNLDTQYF
. TRBD2 TRBJ2-1 TRBV4-2 TGTGCCAGCAGCCAAGGGGGGAGGGGTTCCTACAATGAGCAGTTCTTC CASSQGGRGSYNEQFF
many . TRBJ2-7 TRBV30 TGTGCCTGGTCGGCGGGGCCCTACGAGCAGTACTTC CAWSAGPYEQYF
many TRBD1 TRBJ1-1 TRBV7-3 TGTGCCAGCAGCTCCCTTAGTGTCAGGGGGCGGAGTGAAGCTTTCTTT CASSSLSVRGRSEAFF
many TRBD2 TRBJ2-1 TRBV5-1 TGCGCCAGCAGCTTGGCTCCGGGACTAGGGGACAATGAGCAGTTCTTC CASSLAPGLGDNEQFF
many . TRBJ1-1 TRBV10-3 TGTGCCAGCAAAACTCATGGGTCGAACACTGAAGCTTTCTTT CASKTHGSNTEAFF
. . TRBJ2-1 TRBV4-1 TGCGCCAGCAGCCAAGGGGAACGGGGGTACAATGAGCAGTTCTTC CASSQGERGYNEQFF
many TRBD2 TRBJ2-1 TRBV19 TGTGCCAGTAGTTATAGCGGGAGGTACGACGATGAGCAGTTCTTC CASSYSGRYDDEQFF
. . TRBJ2-5 TRBV27 TGTGCCAGCACTATTTGGCCCCAAACCCCGGGACGCCAAGAGACCCAGTACTTC CASTIWPQTPGRQETQYF
once . TRBJ2-1 TRBV5-6 TGTGTCAGCAGCCGGGGTTCTGCCAGCTCCTACAATGAGCAGTTCTTC CVSSRGSASSYNEQFF
few . TRBJ1-4 TRBV19 TGTGCCAGTAGTATCGGTGGGACCTATGAAAAACTGTTTTTT CASSIGGTYEKLFF
few . TRBJ2-7 TRBV29-1 TGCAGCGTTGTGAATCGGGGGGCGCCCCGCGAGCAGTACTTC CSVVNRGAPREQYF
. . TRBJ2-2 TRBV3-1 TGTGCCAGCAGCCAAGGTAAAGGGCGGAACACCGGGGAGCTGTTTTTT CASSQGKGRNTGELFF
many . TRBJ2-3 TRBV6-2/TRBV6-3 TGTGCCAGCAGTGAATGGGGGTTCGAGTACATGAGCACAGATACGCAGTATTTT CASSEWGFEYMSTDTQYF
many TRBD2 TRBJ2-3 TRBV29-1 TGCAGCGTTGAAGGGCTGGCTAGCGGGAGAGCAGATACGCAGTATTTT CSVEGLASGRADTQYF
many . TRBJ1-4 TRBV28 TGTGCCAGCAGTTTGCCTAATGAAAAACTGTTTTTT CASSLPNEKLFF
. . TRBJ2-2 TRBV20-1 TGCAGTGCTAGAGATGAGGGGAGGCGGAACACCGGGGAGCTGTTTTTT CSARDEGRRNTGELFF